The following is a TCR beta chain sequence with its context. No antigen is known for it. The method was immunoSEQ multiplex PCR; TCRdb's version includes in-frame clones alone and lacks a portion of them. The top ten clones hold 3% to 4% of a sample with about 350,000 clones, more than 75% of them seen once. V was clipped by 4 bases and J by 3 bases; unmatched bases: 7. Looked up from germline, CDR1 is LGHDT and CDR2 is YNNKEL (reference sequence). The CDR3 is made up of 15 amino acids. This sample is part of a study of Ad26.COV2.S vaccination and SARS-CoV-2 variants. The treatment was: 19 received Ad26.COV2.S at low or high dose, single or two shots; several received placebo; per-sample allocation not given. The investigators took samples on day 63 after the first vaccine or placebo injection. Study-level findings and limits: Participants given vaccine showed non-spike TCR breadth similar to that of placebo recipients.

The sequence was collected from a person between 18 and 65 years old who received the Ad26.COV2.S COVID-19 vaccine or a placebo. Sequencing was performed on peripheral blood, taken in a trial of Ad26.COV2.S vaccine versus placebo. V is TRBV3-1 (or the pseudogene TRBV3-2) and J is TRBJ1-1, with TRBD1 matching 8 bases. In DNA form, the CDR3 reads TGTGCCAGCAGCCTCCCAGGGGGCGCCTACACTGAAGCTTTCTTT. This translates into CASSLPGGAYTEAFF.